This T cell receptor (beta chain) was obtained from a study of regulatory T cells in long-lasting Graves disease. Described time point: newly diagnosed GD, antithyroid drugs for less than 3 months. PBMC RNA served as the TCR library source. In this cohort, patients came from an endocrinology department located in Xi'an, China. At least ten counts were recorded for this clonotype. The germline V and J ends were trimmed by 8 bases and 8 bases, with 21 bases remaining between them. Germline CDR1 is SNHLY and CDR2 is FYNNEI. The CDR3 totals 14 residues. TCR beta libraries were built with iRepertoire HTBI primers and Arm-PCR of CDR3 regions. TCRdb independently ran MiXCR on the multiplex PCR reads; one entry per CDR3 protein. The sample lists 400,000 to 550,000 distinct CDR3 sequences; just under 15% were seen once. These data are also associated with another study on T cells in Graves' hyperthyroidism and ophthalmopathy. That work adds: During a first-round RT-PCR of the TCR CDR3, the HTBI primer set was used.

Material: peripheral blood mononuclear cells (PBMCs), obtained at new diagnosis, from a patient treated with antithyroid drugs. The rearrangement joins TRBV2 to TRBJ1-2; D might be TRBD1 (5 bases). The origin of this receptor is a woman in her twenties or thirties with Graves disease. The CDR3 loop reads CASSSAGGAGGYTF. The DNA for the CDR3 is TGTGCCAGCTCCTCAGCAGGCGGGGCGGGAGGCTACACCTTC.